These T cell receptor beta chains were read from a single sample in a study of T cell responses to AZD1222 COVID-19 vaccine. TCRdb's table, derived via immunoSEQ multiplex PCR, lists solely in-frame clones and lacks some. The sample holds about 260,000 clones, 85% to 95% seen once. Sequencing used peripheral blood, obtained on day 0 of AZD1222 vaccination. These TCRs come from an adult in good health. Both conserved end residues are part of each CDR3. The D gene is left open where the match is weak. Not all rows give a size; the values are once, few, many and, for expanded clones, a class.

cdr3_nt	cdr3_aa	j_call	v_call	d_call	clone_size
TGTGCCAGCAGGCCAGAATCCGGCGAGCAGTACTTC	CASRPESGEQYF	TRBJ2-7	TRBV7-3	NA	NA
TGTGCCAGCTCGGGAGGGGCGTACACTGAAGCTTTCTTT	CASSGGAYTEAFF	TRBJ1-1	TRBV5-4	NA	NA
TGCGCCAGCAGTGACGGACATTGCCCCATACCCTACGAGCAGTACTTC	CASSDGHCPIPYEQYF	TRBJ2-7	TRBV10-1	NA	NA
TGTGCCATCAGTGCCCCGGGACTAGCGGGGAATGAGCAGTTCTTC	CAISAPGLAGNEQFF	TRBJ2-1	TRBV10-3	TRBD2	NA
TGTGCCAGCAGCTTACAGTTTGATACGCAGTATTTT	CASSLQFDTQYF	TRBJ2-3	TRBV11-2	NA	NA
TGCGCCAGCAGTGACAGATCCTACGAGCAGTACTTC	CASSDRSYEQYF	TRBJ2-7	TRBV10-1	NA	NA
TGTGCCAGCATCACTAAGGGGGGCTACACCTTC	CASITKGGYTF	TRBJ1-2	TRBV5-4	NA	NA
TGTGCCAGTAGATCCCCAGCGGGGGCGGAGACCCAGTACTTC	CASRSPAGAETQYF	TRBJ2-5	TRBV19	TRBD2	NA
TGTGCCAGCAGTTTATCCGGGACTCTGAACACTGAAGCTTTCTTT	CASSLSGTLNTEAFF	TRBJ1-1	TRBV6-5	NA	NA
TGTGCCAGCAGTGGTACTAGCGGGAGCGGCATTCAGTACTTC	CASSGTSGSGIQYF	TRBJ2-4	TRBV25-1	TRBD2	once
TGTGCCAGCAGTACCCGGGACAGTCACAATGAGCAGTTCTTC	CASSTRDSHNEQFF	TRBJ2-1	TRBV6-6	TRBD1	NA
TGTGCCAGCAGCGTAGGCTGGGGCGGGACACCCTACGAGCAGTACTTC	CASSVGWGGTPYEQYF	TRBJ2-7	TRBV9	NA	NA
TGTGCCAGCAGCCCCAGGGGGGAGGGCTATGGCTACACCTTC	CASSPRGEGYGYTF	TRBJ1-2	TRBV6-6	TRBD1	NA
TGCGCCAGCAGCCAGGGACTAGCGCAATACTACGAGCAGTACTTC	CASSQGLAQYYEQYF	TRBJ2-7	TRBV4-1	TRBD2	NA
TGTGCCAGCAGTTTGTCCGGGAACACTGAAGCTTTCTTT	CASSLSGNTEAFF	TRBJ1-1	TRBV28	NA	NA
TGTGCCAGCAGGGATGGCTCCTACAATGAGCAGTTCTTC	CASRDGSYNEQFF	TRBJ2-1	TRBV6-5	NA	NA
TGCGCCAGCAGCCCATTAGCGGGGAGTACCTACGAGCAGTACTTC	CASSPLAGSTYEQYF	TRBJ2-7	TRBV4-1	TRBD2	NA
TGTGCCATCAGGGCCAACATTGTAGTAGGCCAGCCCCAGCATTTT	CAIRANIVVGQPQHF	TRBJ1-5	TRBV10-3	NA	NA
TGTGCCAGCAGCGCAGGGACCTCCATCTCCTACGAGCAGTACTTC	CASSAGTSISYEQYF	TRBJ2-7	TRBV9	NA	NA
TGCGCCAGCAGCTTGGCCTTCGGGGCAGCGGGGGGGAGGAGTGAGCAGTTCTTC	CASSLAFGAAGGRSEQFF	TRBJ2-1	TRBV5-1	TRBD2	NA
TGTGCCTGGAGCCTAACAACCGGGCAGCCCCAGCATTTT	CAWSLTTGQPQHF	TRBJ1-5	TRBV30	NA	NA
TGTGCCAGCAGCTGGGGACAGTTGAACACTGAAGCTTTCTTT	CASSWGQLNTEAFF	TRBJ1-1	TRBV7-9	TRBD1	few
TGTGCCAGCAGCCTCGGGGCGTCTGGGGCCAACGTCCTGACTTTC	CASSLGASGANVLTF	TRBJ2-6	TRBV11-2	NA	NA
TGTGCCACCAGTGGACTAGCGGGAGGCCCCGCGGGAGGTGGTGAGCAGTTCTTC	CATSGLAGGPAGGGEQFF	TRBJ2-1	TRBV24-1	TRBD2	NA
TGTGCCAGCAGCGCAAACTCAGGGCCAGGGAATGAGCAGTTCTTC	CASSANSGPGNEQFF	TRBJ2-1	TRBV9	NA	NA
TGTGCCAGCAGCCTCCGGGAGACCTACGAGCAGTACTTC	CASSLRETYEQYF	TRBJ2-7	TRBV5-4	NA	NA
TGTGCCAGCAGCCCGACAGGGGGTGGAAACACCATATATTTT	CASSPTGGGNTIYF	TRBJ1-3	TRBV7-9	TRBD1	NA
TGCGCCAGCAGGGCCGGGACAGGGGGCTTCTACGAGCAGTACTTC	CASRAGTGGFYEQYF	TRBJ2-7	TRBV5-1	TRBD1	NA
TGTGCCAGCAGCCAAGAAATAGCGGGGCCAGGAGAGACCCAGTACTTC	CASSQEIAGPGETQYF	TRBJ2-5	TRBV4-2	TRBD2	NA
TGTGCCAGCAGCCACCGGAAGGAGGGCCTTTACAATGAGCAGTTCTTC	CASSHRKEGLYNEQFF	TRBJ2-1	TRBV9	NA	NA
TGTGCCAGCGGGGCGCGGTACGAGCAGTACTTC	CASGARYEQYF	TRBJ2-7	TRBV6-5	NA	NA
TGTGCCACGAGAGCTTCCACTGAAGCTTTCTTT	CATRASTEAFF	TRBJ1-1	TRBV2	NA	NA
TGTGCCAGCAGCTCCTGGGGGACCGGCCAAAAAGGGCGCGAGCAGTACTTC	CASSSWGTGQKGREQYF	TRBJ2-7	TRBV5-4	NA	once
TGTGCCAGTACACAGGGAAGATTCACCGGGGAGCTGTTTTTT	CASTQGRFTGELFF	TRBJ2-2	TRBV28	NA	NA
TGTGCCAGCAGTGAAGTAGGGGGGCAGCCCCAGCATTTT	CASSEVGGQPQHF	TRBJ1-5	TRBV2	NA	NA
TGTGCCAGCAGCTTAGGGACCCCCTTCGGGCCTAACTATGGCTACACCTTC	CASSLGTPFGPNYGYTF	TRBJ1-2	TRBV7-9	NA	NA
TGTGCCAGCAGCTTAGTTGGGCCTGGGGCCAACGTCCTGACTTTC	CASSLVGPGANVLTF	TRBJ2-6	TRBV3-1/TRBV3-2	NA	NA
TGCGCCAGCAGCCAAAGGAGTAATAATGAAAAACTGTTTTTT	CASSQRSNNEKLFF	TRBJ1-4	TRBV4-3	NA	NA
TGTGCCAGCAGCTTGTTGAGGGGGTCCTCCTACGAGCAGTACTTC	CASSLLRGSSYEQYF	TRBJ2-7	TRBV5-4	NA	NA
TGTGCCAGCAGCTTGGGTAGCGGGGGGGCAGATACGCAGTATTTT	CASSLGSGGADTQYF	TRBJ2-3	TRBV5-8	TRBD2	NA
TGTGCCAGCAGTGAACCCTGGGCGGGGAAAGGCTACACCTTC	CASSEPWAGKGYTF	TRBJ1-2	TRBV25-1	NA	NA
TGCGCCAGCAGCTTTGACAGGGCGAACACTGAAGCTTTCTTT	CASSFDRANTEAFF	TRBJ1-1	TRBV5-1	TRBD1	NA
TGTGCCAGCAGTCAGGGAAGAGACACCATATATTTT	CASSQGRDTIYF	TRBJ1-3	TRBV2	NA	NA
TGTGCCACCAGTGATTCTCAGCGGGAGGTTGATGAGCAGTTCTTC	CATSDSQREVDEQFF	TRBJ2-1	TRBV24-1	TRBD2	NA
TGTGCCAGTAGTATAGAGGAGACTAGCGTCCGGTGGGAGCAGTTCTTC	CASSIEETSVRWEQFF	TRBJ2-1	TRBV19	TRBD2	NA
TGTGCCAGCAGGTGGGACCGTAGGGAGGTAGCTTTCTTT	CASRWDRREVAFF	TRBJ1-1	TRBV2	NA	NA
TGTGCCAGCAGCTTATATCCGAGAGATACGCAGTATTTT	CASSLYPRDTQYF	TRBJ2-3	TRBV11-3	NA	NA
TGTGCCAGCAGCTTGTCCAGGGGGCAAAATGGCTACACCTTC	CASSLSRGQNGYTF	TRBJ1-2	TRBV5-4	TRBD1	NA
TGTGCCAGCACTGCCGAGGGGGAAAAACTGTTTTTT	CASTAEGEKLFF	TRBJ1-4	TRBV3-1/TRBV3-2	NA	NA
TGTGCCAGCAGCCCCGGAGAGACCCAGTACTTC	CASSPGETQYF	TRBJ2-5	TRBV3-1/TRBV3-2	NA	NA
TGCAGCGTTGGGGACAGTACTAACTATGGCTACACCTTC	CSVGDSTNYGYTF	TRBJ1-2	TRBV29-1	TRBD1	NA
TGTGCCAGCAGCCTCGGGCCCAAGGGCACTGAAGCTTTCTTT	CASSLGPKGTEAFF	TRBJ1-1	TRBV27	NA	once
TGTGCCAGCAGCTTAACCCGGACAGCCTCCTACGAGCAGTACTTC	CASSLTRTASYEQYF	TRBJ2-7	TRBV13	NA	NA
TGTGCCAGCAGCCCCGTCTTTAAGGGTTCACCCCTCCACTTT	CASSPVFKGSPLHF	TRBJ1-6	TRBV3-1/TRBV3-2	NA	NA
TGCGCCAGCCGACCCTTATCTGGGGCCAACGTCCTGACTTTC	CASRPLSGANVLTF	TRBJ2-6	TRBV5-1	NA	NA
TGTGCCACCCGCGATCAAGGCAATCAGCCCCAGCATTTT	CATRDQGNQPQHF	TRBJ1-5	TRBV6-5	NA	once
TGTGCCAGCAGCTCGACAGGGGGTGTAGGTGACTATGGCTACACCTTC	CASSSTGGVGDYGYTF	TRBJ1-2	TRBV11-3	TRBD1	NA
TGTGCCATCAGTGAGTCGACAAAACCCACCGGGGAGCTGTTTTTT	CAISESTKPTGELFF	TRBJ2-2	TRBV10-3	NA	NA
TGTGCCAGCAGTCAGACCGGGGCCGAGCAGTACTTC	CASSQTGAEQYF	TRBJ2-7	TRBV12-3/TRBV12-4	NA	NA